This TCR beta chain derives from a study of cytomegalovirus exposure and HLA in healthy donors. Overall study findings and caveats: TCR sequences were mostly rare, though some public TCRs occurred in many donors.

The CDR3 contains 14 residues. Between the trimmed V and J ends, which lost 5 bases and 9 bases, there was a span of 17 bases. The germline gives CDR1 MNHEY, CDR2 SMNVEV (reference sequence). Healthy bone marrow donors made up the donors. At sampling all donors were nominally healthy, likely with unrecorded immune exposures. Researchers ran the PCR with 60 Vbeta and 13 Jbeta primers. Libraries were prepared by immunoSEQ multiplex PCR; TCRdb keeps only in-frame clonotypes and omits some of them. Here the sample spans about 130,000 clones, around 79% being singletons. Notes on this clone: Antigen unknown.

The gene calls are TRBV27 and TRBJ2-1; D may be TRBD2 (5 bases). The sequencing input was PBMCs. This receptor was taken from a woman aged 40 to 55 in good health and CMV-seropositive. CDR3 residues: CASSRNGMTGEQFF. Here the CDR3 DNA reads TGTGCCAGCAGTCGAAACGGGATGACGGGTGAGCAGTTCTTC.